This entry describes one T cell receptor (beta chain). Under the authors' procedure: Reference gene primer amplification gave nucleated cell count estimates. The protocol was immunoSEQ multiplex PCR, while the TCRdb copy is restricted to in-frame clones and leaves out a portion. That table supplies the V and J calls and clone size; D and trimming were determined from the DNA. The data show about 150,000 clones, 65% to 85% seen once. The data are from a study of blood T cell repertoires in COVID-19. About the research overall: From the United States, Italy and Spain came samples of acute and convalescent COVID-19. From T cells, B-cell-depleted T cells, or PBMCs came the material, which was cDNA or gDNA.

The CDR3 runs 14 residues. Germline CDR1 is SGHTA and CDR2 is FQGTGA. V gave up 5 bases and J gave up 5 bases; unmatched junction bases: 5. The receptor was isolated from a woman aged 45-59 years with acute or convalescent COVID-19. The sample consisted of peripheral blood. This rearrangement joins TRBV7-3 to TRBJ2-1; 8 bases map to TRBD2. As DNA, the CDR3 is TGTGCCAGCAGCCGTAGCGGGGTAGACAATGAGCAGTTCTTC. Residues: CASSRSGVDNEQFF.